This TCR beta chain was recovered during a study of blood T cells in healthy people across ages. For the second PCR, which ran for about 6 to 11 cycles, a sample-barcoded 5' primer and a J-beta primer mix were used. TCRdb processed the 5' RACE reads anew with MiXCR; each CDR3 protein has one entry. The data contain around 1.7 million distinct CDR3 sequences, roughly 30% of them singletons. V lost 7 bases and J lost 7, with 8 bases in between. The CDR3 extends over 10 amino acids. Whole-study results and caveats: Across the age range, TCR beta diversity per million T cells fell in a roughly linear way. Fewer expanded clones and more diversity marked long-lived versus aged donors. Researchers report that TCR beta diversity correlated strongly with naive T cell percentage.

Per-sample yields of isolated PBMCs were at least 6 million. Comments on this clonotype: Its antigen is unknown.

Sequences were obtained from blood. The TCR sequence derives from a woman aged 25 to 39 in good health. This chain joins TRBV12-3 or TRBV12-4 and TRBJ2-7; no reliable D call. CDR3 in amino acids: CASMYNEQYF. In nucleotides, the CDR3 is TGTGCCAGCATGTACAATGAGCAGTACTTC.